These 20 T cell receptor beta chains originate from one sample sequenced in a study of blood T cell repertoires in COVID-19. Measured with immunoSEQ multiplex PCR; TCRdb has only the in-frame clones, and not every one. The sample records around 200,000 clones, around 85% being singletons. Source material: peripheral blood. The receptors were gathered from a human donor with active or convalescent COVID-19. The donor label of this sample is uncertain.

The J gene is TRBJ1-1, the V gene TRBV13, with 8 bases matching TRBD1. Germline assignment: CDR1 PRHDT and CDR2 FYEKMQ (reference sequence). Trimming at V came to 4 bases and at J to 3 bases, leaving 1 base not matched to a gene. The CDR3 spans 13 residues. CDR3 DNA: TGTGCCAGCAGCTACAGGGGGGACACTGAAGCTTTCTTT. Protein sequence: CASSYRGDTEAFF.

V gene TRBV28 combines with J gene TRBJ1-2; 12 bases are a match to TRBD1. The CDR3 has 14 amino acids. The V gene end was trimmed by 10 bases and the J gene end by 4 bases; junction bases not matched to a gene: 7. CDR1 and CDR2 (germline): MDHEN, SYDVKM. The CDR3 DNA reads as TGTGCCACCAGGGACAGGGGGCGCTCCTATGGCTACACCTTC. Protein: CATRDRGRSYGYTF.

The J gene is TRBJ2-7, the V gene TRBV9; D is possibly TRBD1 (5 bases). This CDR3 is 14 amino acids long. Germline loops: CDR1 SGDLS, CDR2 YYNGEE. V was cut by 4 bases and J by 3 bases, with 14 bases left in between. CDR3 sequence reads: CASSSPEGVYEQYF. The CDR3 nucleotides read TGTGCCAGCAGCAGCCCGGAAGGGGTCTACGAGCAGTACTTC.

The chain couples TRBV4-1 to TRBJ2-1; 7 nucleotides line up with TRBD1. The CDR3 extends over 17 amino acids. The V gene end was trimmed by 0 bases and the J gene end by 3 bases; junction bases not matched to a gene: 8. Germline CDR1 reads MGHRA; CDR2 reads YSYEKL. CDR3 sequence (DNA): TGCGCCAGCAGCCAAGACCCACGGCAGGGGGTCTACAATGAGCAGTTCTTC. Amino acids: CASSQDPRQGVYNEQFF.

The J gene is TRBJ1-3, the V gene TRBV6-5; perhaps TRBD1 as D (5 bases). CDR1 and CDR2 (germline): MNHEY, SVGAGI. V lost 6 bases, J lost 8 bases, and 17 bases lay in between. This CDR3 spans 14 amino acids. CDR3 in DNA: TGTGCCAGCAGAGTTACGGGGGGGGGACACACCATATATTTT. It is translated as CASRVTGGGHTIYF.

V is TRBV4-3 and J is TRBJ2-7; tentative D call: TRBD1 (7 bases). Germline V gene lookup returns CDR1 LGHNA and CDR2 YSLEER. V gave up 2 bases and J gave up 0 bases, with 20 bases separating them. The CDR3 totals 18 residues. The chain's CDR3 is CASSQIRGLRGSSYEQYF. The CDR3 DNA is TGCGCCAGCAGCCAAATAAGGGGACTCAGGGGGTCCTCCTACGAGCAGTACTTC.

Written as DNA, the CDR3 is TGTGCCTGGAGTGTAGGGGCAGGTGAACCTCAGCCCCAGCATTTT. As protein: CAWSVGAGEPQPQHF. The chain combines TRBV30 with TRBJ1-5, with D perhaps TRBD1 (5 bases). In germline, CDR1 is GTSNPN, CDR2 SVGIG (reference sequence). V shed 0 bases and J shed 6 bases, with 15 bases lying between them. The CDR3 consists of 15 residues.

The rearrangement uses TRBV19 and TRBJ1-6, with 7 bases identical to TRBD1. Germline CDR1 is LNHDA and CDR2 is SQIVND (reference sequence). V trimming: 4 bases; J trimming: 7 bases; junction bases outside the gene matches: 1. The CDR3 contains 13 residues. The CDR3 spells CASSTDRNSPLHF. The CDR3 DNA is TGTGCCAGTAGTACGGACAGGAATTCACCCCTCCACTTT. The full variable domain, in which reference TRBV19 and TRBJ1-6 provide the parts outside the CDR3, is DGGITQSPKYLFRKEGQNVTLSCEQNLNHDAMYWYRQDPGQGLRLIYYSQIVNDFQKGDIAEGYSVSREKKESFPLTVTSAQKNPTAFYLCASSTDRNSPLHFGNGTRLTVT.

The J gene is TRBJ1-5, the V gene TRBV19; possible D gene TRBD1, 5 bases. The V and J ends lost 7 bases and 7 bases respectively, with 17 bases between them. Germline CDR1 reads LNHDA; CDR2 reads SQIVND (reference sequence). The CDR3 loop spans 14 amino acids. For the CDR3, the DNA is TGTGCCAGTACCAGGCGGCAGGGTGGACAGCCCCAGCATTTT. It is translated as CASTRRQGGQPQHF.

This chain joins TRBV7-8 and TRBJ2-3; 7 bases fit TRBD2. The CDR3 runs 16 residues. Germline CDR1 is SGHVS and CDR2 is FQNEAQ. V trimming: 2 bases; J trimming: 5 bases; junction bases outside the gene matches: 10. The CDR3 loop reads CASSLWEGSRRDTQYF. The CDR3 DNA sequence: TGTGCCAGCAGCTTATGGGAGGGTAGTAGGAGAGATACGCAGTATTTT.

V is TRBV19 and J is TRBJ2-1; 7 nucleotides match TRBD2. Germline trimming cut 7 bases from V and 5 bases from J; bases unmatched to any gene: 14. The CDR3 totals 16 residues. The germline V gene encodes CDR1 LNHDA and CDR2 SQIVND (reference sequence). Here the CDR3 DNA reads TGTGCCAGTACTCCACTAGTTACGGGAGGTGACAATGAGCAGTTCTTC. Its protein is CASTPLVTGGDNEQFF. Together with reference TRBV19 and TRBJ2-1, the CDR3 gives the full variable domain: DGGITQSPKYLFRKEGQNVTLSCEQNLNHDAMYWYRQDPGQGLRLIYYSQIVNDFQKGDIAEGYSVSREKKESFPLTVTSAQKNPTAFYLCASTPLVTGGDNEQFFGPGTRLTVL.

The CDR3 reads CASSLAGLGRLEQFF. CDR3 DNA sequence: TGTGCCAGTAGCCTAGCGGGGTTGGGGAGGTTAGAGCAGTTCTTC. V gene TRBV19 combines with J gene TRBJ2-1; 9 positions match TRBD2. CDR1 LNHDA and CDR2 SQIVND come from the germline V gene (reference sequence). The junction had 13 bases not matched to a gene; V was cut back by 6 bases and J by 10 bases. The CDR3 has 15 residues. The whole variable domain, remainder taken from reference TRBV19 and TRBJ2-1, is DGGITQSPKYLFRKEGQNVTLSCEQNLNHDAMYWYRQDPGQGLRLIYYSQIVNDFQKGDIAEGYSVSREKKESFPLTVTSAQKNPTAFYLCASSLAGLGRLEQFFGPGTRLTVL.

The chain combines TRBV5-1 with TRBJ1-3; 7 positions agree with TRBD1. V lost 2 bases, J lost 2 bases, and 10 bases stayed unmatched. The CDR3 spans 17 residues. CDR1 and CDR2 from the germline V gene are SGHRS and YFSETQ. CDR3 loop: CASSFQARGITGNTIYF. In nucleotides, the CDR3 is TGCGCCAGCAGCTTCCAGGCCAGGGGGATTACTGGAAACACCATATATTTT.

The chain joins TRBV7-3 to TRBJ2-7, with 7 bases lining up with TRBD1. V shed 5 bases, J shed 2 bases, and the junction held 6 bases outside the gene matches. Germline V CDR1 and CDR2: SGHTA, FQGTGA. The CDR3 is 14 amino acids. This chain's CDR3 is CASSQGQAAYEQYF. The CDR3 nucleotides are TGTGCCAGCAGCCAAGGACAGGCCGCCTACGAGCAGTACTTC.

The chain uses TRBV7-6 and TRBJ2-2; 9 nucleotides line up with TRBD1. Germline V lookup: CDR1 SGHVS, CDR2 FNYEAQ. V lost 5 bases and J lost 4; bases outside the gene matches: 5. This CDR3 has 15 residues. CDR3 amino acids: CASSQTGGVTGELFF. CDR3 coding DNA: TGTGCCAGCAGCCAGACAGGGGGAGTCACCGGGGAGCTGTTTTTT.

Turning to this clone: The germline gene is not matched at one end of the junction; a read error may be the cause. V usage is TRBV4-3 and J usage is TRBJ1-5; D not resolved. This CDR3 spans 15 amino acids. Germline CDR1 reads LGHNA; CDR2 reads YSLEER. CDR3 nucleotide sequence: TGCACCAGCAGCCAAGAATTTCAGACATATCAGCCCCAGCATTTT. It is translated as CTSSQEFQTYQPQHF.

The gene calls are TRBV15 and TRBJ1-2, with 7 bases that match TRBD1. Germline CDR1 reads LNHNV; CDR2 reads YYDKDF (reference sequence). Trimming cost V 2 bases and J 4 bases; bases outside gene matches: 7. The CDR3 runs 15 residues. The DNA of the CDR3 is TGTGCCACCAGCAGAACAGGGGCATATGGCTATGGCTACACCTTC. This gives the protein CATSRTGAYGYGYTF.

The chain employs TRBV9 and TRBJ1-1; 8 positions agree with TRBD1. With 4 bases clipped from V and 8 bases from J, the junction kept 7 bases outside the gene matches. Germline CDR1 and CDR2: SGDLS and YYNGEE. The CDR3 is 13 amino acids. In nucleotides, the CDR3 is TGTGCCAGCAGCATGGGAGGGACAGGCGAAGCTTTCTTT. Translating it yields CASSMGGTGEAFF. Combining the CDR3 with reference TRBV9 and TRBJ1-1 gives the whole variable domain DSGVTQTPKHLITATGQRVTLRCSPRSGDLSVYWYQQSLDQGLQFLIQYYNGEERAKGNILERFSAQQFPDLHSELNLSSLELGDSALYFCASSMGGTGEAFFGQGTRLTVV.

The chain joins TRBV11-2 to TRBJ2-7, with 8 bases that match TRBD2. There are 14 residues in the CDR3. V shed 4 bases, J shed 0 bases, and the junction held 2 bases outside the gene matches. The germline V gene has CDR1 SGHAT and CDR2 FQNNGV. CDR3 nucleotides: TGTGCCAGCAGCTCGGGGGGGAGCTCCTACGAGCAGTACTTC. The encoded protein is CASSSGGSSYEQYF.

This rearrangement joins TRBV30 to TRBJ2-1, with TRBD2 as a possible D gene (5 bases). Trimming took off 7 bases at V and 6 bases at J, with 13 bases between the two ends. The CDR3 contains 12 residues. The V gene's germline CDR1 is GTSNPN and CDR2 SVGIG (reference sequence). CDR3 amino acids: CASQEGVNEQFF. In DNA form, the CDR3 reads TGTGCCTCCCAAGAGGGAGTCAATGAGCAGTTCTTC.